One and the same sample provided the 16 T cell receptor beta chains below, sequenced in a study of cytomegalovirus exposure and HLA in healthy donors. Clones were sequenced by immunoSEQ multiplex PCR, and TCRdb holds only the in-frame ones, with some missing. The table shows about 88,000 clones, with roughly 83% occurring only once. Source material: PBMCs. Receptors originate from a woman aged 18-35 years in good health and CMV-seropositive.

This clone was counted only a few times. V is TRBV5-4 and J is TRBJ1-1; perhaps TRBD1 as D (5 bases). Trimming removed 1 base from V and 2 bases from J, with 9 bases in between. This CDR3 spans 14 amino acids. Germline CDR1 is SGHNT and CDR2 is YYREEE (reference sequence). The CDR3 sequence: CASSLRQFNTEAFF. The CDR3 DNA follows: TGTGCCAGCAGCTTGCGACAGTTTAACACTGAAGCTTTCTTT.

The chain recombines TRBV27 with TRBJ2-5; no clear D gene. The CDR3 runs to 14 residues. Germline values: CDR1 MNHEY, CDR2 SMNVEV (reference sequence). The ends were cut back, 3 bases at V and 5 bases at J, with 13 bases in the middle. Here the CDR3 DNA reads TGTGCCAGCAGTTTCCTTGAACTGCGGGAGACCCAGTACTTC. Encoded protein: CASSFLELRETQYF.

The chain employs TRBV4-1 and TRBJ2-3, with TRBD2 matching 9 bases. Trimming removed 4 bases from V and 7 bases from J; junction bases left unmatched: 24. Germline-derived CDR1 and CDR2 are MGHRA and YSYEKL. This CDR3 has 20 residues. The CDR3 spells CASSPGKGAGGPPGEYTQYF. DNA of the CDR3: TGCGCCAGCAGCCCGGGAAAGGGGGCGGGGGGGCCGCCGGGTGAATATACGCAGTATTTT.

This chain links TRBV5-1 with TRBJ1-2; no definite D call. This CDR3 contains 14 residues. The germline V gene has CDR1 SGHRS and CDR2 YFSETQ. Trimming pared 0 bases from V and 4 bases from J, leaving 10 bases between. The DNA for the CDR3 is TGCGCCAGCAGCTTGGCCCAACAGAGCTATGGCTACACCTTC. Translated: CASSLAQQSYGYTF.

The chain is built from TRBV7-9 and TRBJ1-2, with D possibly matching TRBD1 (5 bases). The CDR3 spans 12 residues. Germline V gene data show CDR1 as SEHNR and CDR2 as FQNEAQ (reference sequence). Trimming pared 7 bases from V and 3 bases from J, leaving 9 bases between. The CDR3 coding sequence is TGTGCCAGCACCTGGGGGGACTATGGCTACACCTTC. This sequence encodes CASTWGDYGYTF.

The V call is TRBV28, the J call TRBJ2-3; 7 bases are a match to TRBD1. Germline CDR1 and CDR2: MDHEN and SYDVKM. There are 15 residues in the CDR3. V was clipped by 7 bases and J by 3 bases; unmatched bases: 10. The DNA of the CDR3 is TGTGCCAGCACCTCAAGCGGACAGGTAACAGATACGCAGTATTTT. Protein sequence: CASTSSGQVTDTQYF.

The chain uses TRBV7-2 and TRBJ1-3, with 8 bases identical to TRBD1. CDR3 length equals 15 residues. The V gene's germline CDR1 is SGHTA and CDR2 FQGNSA. With V trimmed by 3 bases and J by 4 bases, 5 bases remained unmatched. CDR3 sequence: CASSLSGQGGNTIYF. The CDR3, as DNA: TGTGCCAGCAGCTTGTCTGGACAGGGCGGAAACACCATATATTTT.

This chain links TRBV6-4 with TRBJ1-2, with D possibly TRBD1 on 5 matching bases. The V and J ends lost 0 bases and 7 bases respectively, with 12 bases between them. The CDR3 sequence is 14 residues long. Germline CDR1 MRHNA, CDR2 SNTAGT. Written as DNA, the CDR3 is TGTGCCAGCAGTGACTCGGCCAGGGCGAGTGGCTACACCTTC. It translates to CASSDSARASGYTF.

V gene TRBV2 combines with J gene TRBJ2-4, with 7 positions matching TRBD1. The CDR3 has 14 residues. The germline gives CDR1 SNHLY, CDR2 FYNNEI. V lost 2 bases to trimming and J lost 3 bases; unmatched junction nucleotides: 1. CDR3 loop: CASSERQGKNIQYF. The CDR3 DNA is TGTGCCAGCAGTGAAAGACAGGGCAAAAACATTCAGTACTTC.

This clone has a single count. The chain couples TRBV4-3 to TRBJ2-2, with D perhaps TRBD1 (5 bases). This CDR3 comprises 15 residues. Trimming stripped 1 base from V and 1 base from J, with 7 bases between. Germline CDR1 is LGHNA and CDR2 is YSLEER. In DNA, the CDR3 is TGCGCCAGCAGCCAAGTCACAGGGAACACCGGGGAGCTGTTTTTT. Translation gives CASSQVTGNTGELFF.

The genes are TRBV6-5 and TRBJ1-3; D is unclear. V was shortened by 0 bases and J by 0 bases, with 9 bases between the two germline ends. The CDR3 is 16 residues long. CDR1 is MNHEY and CDR2 is SVGAGI in the germline V gene. The CDR3 sequence is CASSYSAVYSGNTIYF. DNA for the CDR3: TGTGCCAGCAGTTACTCAGCGGTATACTCTGGAAACACCATATATTTT.

This chain links TRBV19 with TRBJ1-2; 12 nucleotides line up with TRBD1. Germline V lookup: CDR1 LNHDA, CDR2 SQIVND (reference sequence). The CDR3 length is 16 residues. Losses at the gene ends were 4 bases for V and 4 bases for J; bases not matched to a gene: 7. The CDR3: CASSSGGTGGIYGYTF. In DNA form, the CDR3 reads TGTGCCAGTAGTAGCGGAGGGACAGGGGGCATCTATGGCTACACCTTC.

The chain joins TRBV4-3 to TRBJ1-2; TRBD1 aligns across 12 bases. In germline, CDR1 is LGHNA, CDR2 YSLEER. The CDR3 is 17 amino acids. V was pared by 3 bases and J by 6 bases, with 11 bases of the junction left unmatched. CDR3 sequence (DNA): TGCGCCAGCAGCCACGAGACCACGGGACAGGGGGCGAATGGCTACACCTTC. It is translated as CASSHETTGQGANGYTF.

The V call is TRBV14, the J call TRBJ1-6; tentatively, D is TRBD1 (5 bases). Germline-derived CDR1 and CDR2 are SGHDN and FVKESK. V was cut by 4 bases and J by 8 bases, with 18 bases left in between. The CDR3 sequence is 16 residues long. The CDR3 sequence is CASSPRPPGPYSPLHF. The CDR3 region has the DNA TGTGCCAGCAGCCCAAGACCCCCAGGGCCTTATTCACCCCTCCACTTT. The full variable domain, its missing parts supplied by reference TRBV14 and TRBJ1-6, is EAGVTQFPSHSVIEKGQTVTLRCDPISGHDNLYWYRRVMGKEIKFLLHFVKESKQDESGMPNNRFLAERTGGTYSTLKVQPAELEDSGVYFCASSPRPPGPYSPLHFGNGTRLTVT.

This clone was seen many times. This chain joins TRBV28 and TRBJ1-4, with D possibly TRBD1 on 5 matching bases. Germline V CDR1 and CDR2: MDHEN, SYDVKM. This CDR3 spans 12 amino acids. V lost 4 bases and J lost 5, with 5 bases in between. As DNA, the CDR3 is TGTGCCAGCAGTTCAGGGAATGAAAAACTGTTTTTT. Its protein product is CASSSGNEKLFF.

This clone was seen once. The V gene is TRBV9, the J gene TRBJ2-7; 7 nucleotides match TRBD1. CDR3 length: 15 amino acids. Germline lookup yields CDR1 SGDLS and CDR2 YYNGEE. Trimming removed 3 bases from V and 0 bases from J; junction bases left unmatched: 6. The CDR3 loop reads CASSAGTASSYEQYF. The CDR3 nucleotides are TGTGCCAGCAGCGCGGGGACAGCTAGCTCCTACGAGCAGTACTTC.